Presented here are 27 T cell receptor beta chains from one specimen sequenced in a study of cytomegalovirus exposure and HLA in healthy donors. 60 Vbeta and 13 Jbeta primers were used in PCR. Generated by immunoSEQ multiplex PCR, the TCRdb table keeps only in-frame clones and is missing some. The table shows 150,000 to 200,000 clones, with approximately 80% occurring only once. The sample consisted of PBMCs. The receptors derive from a man aged 18 to 30 in good health and CMV-seropositive.

The V gene is TRBV5-1, the J gene TRBJ2-3; D unresolved. Per germline, CDR1 SGHRS and CDR2 YFSETQ. The CDR3 extends over 16 amino acids. V was pared by 3 bases and J by 7 bases, with 21 bases between. The DNA for the CDR3 is TGCGCCAGCAGCTCACCCGCCCTCCGCGGCCCTTATACGCAGTATTTT. It is translated as CASSSPALRGPYTQYF.

CDR3 protein: CSVSRDRLTGELFF. CDR3 in DNA: TGCAGCGTGAGCCGGGACAGGCTCACCGGGGAGCTGTTTTTT. The J gene is TRBJ2-2, the V gene TRBV29-1; 8 bases agree with TRBD1. CDR1 SQVTM and CDR2 ANQGSEA come from the germline V gene. V dropped 6 bases and J dropped 4; count of bases not matched to a gene: 7. The length of the CDR3 is 14 residues.

The chain uses TRBV5-4 and TRBJ2-6; 11 bases are a match to TRBD2. V trimming: 4 bases; J trimming: 0 bases; junction bases outside the gene matches: 3. Germline V lookup: CDR1 SGHNT, CDR2 YYREEE (reference sequence). The length of the CDR3 is 17 residues. The CDR3: CASSPGLADSGANVLTF. In DNA form, the CDR3 reads TGTGCCAGCAGCCCGGGACTAGCGGACTCTGGGGCCAACGTCCTGACTTTC.

This sequence joins TRBV7-3 and TRBJ2-5; TRBD2 matches at 8 bases. The assigned J gene may be wrong: the sequence end matches TRBJ2-7 better. This CDR3 is 13 amino acids long. Per germline, CDR1 SGHTA and CDR2 FQGTGA. The CDR3, as DNA: TGTGCCAGCAGCATCTCGGGGGGGTACGAGCAGTACTTC. This sequence encodes CASSISGGYEQYF.

The chain has TRBV18 and TRBJ2-4; the match to TRBD1 covers 7 bases. Germline V lookup: CDR1 KGHSH, CDR2 LQKENI. V lost 3 bases, J lost 11 bases, and 22 bases stayed unmatched. This CDR3 has 18 amino acids. The CDR3 DNA reads TGTGCCAGCTCACCGATAACGTCCGGGACAGAGAGTTCGGTACTTCAGTACTTC. Translation: CASSPITSGTESSVLQYF.

Note on this clone: Other DNA sequences of this sample code for an identical CDR3. The chain is built from TRBV6-1 and TRBJ2-7, with TRBD2 matching 12 bases. V shed 6 bases and J 0 bases; nucleotides not matched to a gene: 3. Germline V gives CDR1 MNHNS, CDR2 SASEGT. The CDR3 has 15 amino acids. CDR3: CASREGLAGSYEQYF. CDR3 coding DNA: TGTGCCAGCAGGGAGGGACTAGCGGGCTCCTACGAGCAGTACTTC.

This chain links TRBV18 with TRBJ2-7; 7 nucleotides align to TRBD2. Germline CDR1 KGHSH, CDR2 LQKENI. After removal of 2 bases from V and 5 bases from J, the junction contained 6 bases not matched to a gene. The CDR3 totals 14 residues. The CDR3 sequence: CASSPSGRNDEQYF. CDR3 coding DNA: TGTGCCAGCTCACCATCCGGGAGGAACGACGAGCAGTACTTC.

The rearrangement joins TRBV7-9 to TRBJ2-5; 12 bases line up with TRBD1. Germline CDR1 SEHNR, CDR2 FQNEAQ (reference sequence). CDR3 length equals 15 residues. With V trimmed by 5 bases and J by 4 bases, 5 bases remained unmatched. CDR3 residues: CASSRRDRGRETQYF. The CDR3 DNA sequence: TGTGCCAGCAGCCGCCGGGACAGGGGGCGAGAGACCCAGTACTTC.

There are a few counts of this clone. CDR3 nucleotides: TGTGCCAGCAGTTTAGACAAGATTTCCGGGGAGCTGTTTTTT. Amino acid sequence: CASSLDKISGELFF. The V and J genes are TRBV6-4 and TRBJ2-2; D uncertain. V gave up 5 bases and J gave up 6 bases, with 13 bases separating them. The CDR3 loop spans 14 amino acids. The germline CDR1 and CDR2 sequences are MRHNA and SNTAGT.

The chain recombines TRBV19 with TRBJ2-5; 11 bases fit TRBD1. V dropped 4 bases and J dropped 6; count of bases not matched to a gene: 7. CDR1 is LNHDA and CDR2 is SQIVND in the germline V gene (reference sequence). The CDR3 runs 15 residues. CDR3 loop: CASSTGTGGEKTQYF. CDR3 coding DNA: TGTGCCAGTAGTACCGGGACAGGGGGAGAAAAGACCCAGTACTTC.

The chain is built from TRBV5-6 and TRBJ2-1; D is perhaps TRBD1 (6 bases). Germline V gene data show CDR1 as SGHDT and CDR2 as YYEEEE. V was pared by 4 bases and J by 9 bases, with 14 bases between. This CDR3 is 13 amino acids long. CDR3 region: CASSQSPRGEQFF. Written as DNA, the CDR3 is TGTGCCAGCAGCCAATCCCCCAGGGGTGAGCAGTTCTTC.

The V and J genes are TRBV5-1 and TRBJ2-1; 7 bases are shared with TRBD1. The J segment lost 2 bases and the V segment lost 4 bases, leaving 6 bases of the junction unmatched. The CDR3 loop spans 15 amino acids. The germline gives CDR1 SGHRS, CDR2 YFSETQ. DNA of the CDR3: TGCGCCAGCAGCGAACAGGGGACCCCCTACAATGAGCAGTTCTTC. As protein: CASSEQGTPYNEQFF. Variable domain in full (rest from reference TRBV5-1 and TRBJ2-1): KAGVTQTPRYLIKTRGQQVTLSCSPISGHRSVSWYQQTPGQGLQFLFEYFSETQRNKGNFPGRFSGRQFSNSRSEMNVSTLELGDSALYLCASSEQGTPYNEQFFGPGTRLTVL.

This chain uses TRBV5-6 with TRBJ1-5; no firm D call. V gave up 3 bases and J gave up 2 bases, with 9 bases separating them. Germline assignment: CDR1 SGHDT and CDR2 YYEEEE. CDR3 length: 14 amino acids. CDR3 DNA: TGTGCCAGCAGCTCACCAACAGGCAATCAGCCCCAGCATTTT. Protein product: CASSSPTGNQPQHF. Full variable domain (rest looked up from reference TRBV5-6 and TRBJ1-5): DAGVTQSPTHLIKTRGQQVTLRCSPKSGHDTVSWYQQALGQGPQFIFQYYEEEERQRGNFPDRFSGHQFPNYSSELNVNALLLGDSALYLCASSSPTGNQPQHFGDGTRLSIL.

CDR3 bases: TGTGCCAGCAGCTTAACGGGTTCAGATACGCAGTATTTT. Amino acid sequence: CASSLTGSDTQYF. The chain couples TRBV7-6 to TRBJ2-3; no definite D call. Deletions cut 2 bases from V and 4 bases from J, with 7 bases between. CDR3 length equals 13 residues. Germline V CDR1 and CDR2: SGHVS, FNYEAQ.

This clone was seen only a few times. The chain joins TRBV6-5 to TRBJ1-2; perhaps TRBD1 as D (6 bases). The CDR3 sequence is 13 residues long. V was shortened by 6 bases and J by 4 bases, with 12 bases between the two germline ends. Germline V lookup: CDR1 MNHEY, CDR2 SVGAGI. The DNA for the CDR3 is TGTGCCAGCAGCTTTGACAGGATCTATGGCTACACCTTC. Translated: CASSFDRIYGYTF.

The V gene is TRBV6-4, the J gene TRBJ1-3, with 9 nucleotides matching TRBD1. Per the germline V gene, CDR1 is MRHNA and CDR2 is SNTAGT. The CDR3 length is 16 residues. Germline trimming cut 7 bases from V and 0 bases from J; bases unmatched to any gene: 7. The CDR3, as DNA: TGTGCCAGCATCCGAACAGGGGGCCGCTCTGGAAACACCATATATTTT. Residues: CASIRTGGRSGNTIYF.

The chain uses TRBV6-5 and TRBJ1-4; D is uncertain. The V end lost 4 bases, the J end lost 8 bases, and 14 bases lay between the germline ends. The CDR3 covers 14 residues. Germline V gene sequence: CDR1 MNHEY, CDR2 SVGAGI. This CDR3 is CASSSGQEREKLFF. CDR3 in DNA: TGTGCCAGCAGTTCTGGGCAGGAAAGAGAAAAACTGTTTTTT.

This clone has only a few counts. This rearrangement joins TRBV7-3 to TRBJ2-1, with 9 bases fitting TRBD2. The CDR3 sequence is 19 residues long. J was trimmed by 0 bases and V by 1 base; bases with no gene match: 10. Germline lookup yields CDR1 SGHTA and CDR2 FQGTGA. The CDR3, as DNA: TGTGCCAGCAGCTTAAAGGCGGGGGGGCTGGCTAGCTCCTACAATGAGCAGTTCTTC. It translates to CASSLKAGGLASSYNEQFF. Full variable domain (rest looked up from reference TRBV7-3 and TRBJ2-1): GAGVSQTPSNKVTEKGKYVELRCDPISGHTALYWYRQSLGQGPEFLIYFQGTGAADDSGLPNDRFFAVRPEGSVSTLKIQRTERGDSAVYLCASSLKAGGLASSYNEQFFGPGTRLTVL.

This clone was seen only a few times. This chain links TRBV9 with TRBJ2-7; the match to TRBD1 covers 11 bases. The germline V gene encodes CDR1 SGDLS and CDR2 YYNGEE. CDR3 size: 16 residues. Losses at the gene ends were 5 bases for V and 3 bases for J; bases not matched to a gene: 10. The CDR3 DNA sequence: TGTGCCAGCAGTGTCCTACCGGGACAGGGGGTCTACGAGCAGTACTTC. It yields the protein CASSVLPGQGVYEQYF.

The chain has TRBV29-1 and TRBJ2-5; TRBD1 aligns across 10 bases. J lost 5 bases, V lost 7 bases, and 7 bases had no gene match. Germline CDR1 and CDR2: SQVTM and ANQGSEA. The CDR3 runs to 13 residues. CDR3 in amino acids: CSARQGARETQYF. CDR3 bases: TGCAGCGCTCGACAGGGGGCGCGGGAGACCCAGTACTTC.

As regards this clone: The junction departs from the called germline gene at one end, perhaps through a read error. This chain uses TRBV5-1 with TRBJ2-6, with 7 bases that match TRBD1. The germline CDR1 and CDR2 sequences are SGHRS and YFSETQ. The CDR3 is made up of 17 amino acids. The CDR3 region is CASSMDRRPLGANGLTF. CDR3 bases: TGCGCCAGCAGCATGGACAGGCGACCACTTGGGGCCAACGGCCTGACTTTC.

The V and J genes are TRBV19 and TRBJ2-6; TRBD1 matches at 7 bases. The CDR3 consists of 17 residues. Germline V gene sequence: CDR1 LNHDA, CDR2 SQIVND (reference sequence). After removal of 4 bases from V and 4 bases from J, the junction contained 10 bases not matched to a gene. CDR3 DNA: TGTGCCAGTAGTAGATATACAGGGGCCGGGGGGGCCAACGTCCTGACTTTC. It specifies CASSRYTGAGGANVLTF. Full variable domain (remainder filled in from reference TRBV19 and TRBJ2-6): DGGITQSPKYLFRKEGQNVTLSCEQNLNHDAMYWYRQDPGQGLRLIYYSQIVNDFQKGDIAEGYSVSREKKESFPLTVTSAQKNPTAFYLCASSRYTGAGGANVLTFGAGSRLTVL.

Only one count was recorded for this clone. The chain has TRBV9 and TRBJ2-5; perhaps TRBD2 as D (6 bases). The end of the DNA fits TRBJ2-7 better, so the J call may be wrong. The germline V gene has CDR1 SGDLS and CDR2 YYNGEE. CDR3 length equals 15 residues. The CDR3 sequence is CASSPEGLTTYEQYF. CDR3 in DNA: TGTGCCAGCAGCCCCGAGGGACTTACTACCTACGAGCAGTACTTC.

This rearrangement joins TRBV4-2 to TRBJ2-5; 11 nucleotides match TRBD1. This CDR3 comprises 16 residues. Looked up from germline, CDR1 is LGHNA and CDR2 is YNFKEQ. V lost 4 bases and J lost 5; bases outside the gene matches: 9. The CDR3 here is CASSPGQGAPGETQYF. In nucleotides, the CDR3 is TGTGCCAGCAGCCCTGGACAGGGGGCGCCCGGGGAGACCCAGTACTTC.

The chain has TRBV5-1 and TRBJ1-5; 7 bases align to TRBD1. Trimming cost V 4 bases and J 3 bases; bases outside gene matches: 10. The V gene's germline CDR1 is SGHRS and CDR2 YFSETQ. The CDR3 runs to 16 residues. CDR3 nucleotides: TGCGCCAGCAGCCCAGGAACAGGGGTTCCCAATCAGCCCCAGCATTTT. It translates to CASSPGTGVPNQPQHF.

The J gene is TRBJ2-7, the V gene TRBV5-1; TRBD2 matches at 8 bases. The trim removed 4 bases at V and 5 bases at J, leaving 11 bases unmatched. The CDR3 totals 15 residues. In germline, CDR1 is SGHRS, CDR2 YFSETQ. The CDR3, as DNA: TGCGCCAGCAGCAGGCAGGGTCCCGGGGGGGACGAGCAGTACTTC. Amino acid sequence: CASSRQGPGGDEQYF.

V is TRBV12-5 and J is TRBJ1-1, with D hard to call. Germline values: CDR1 LGHNT, CDR2 FRNRAP. The CDR3 is 12 residues long. The V end was cut by 10 bases, the J end by 6 bases, with 15 bases between. The CDR3 nucleotides read TGTGCTATCGGGAGGGTCCGGGCTGAAGCTTTCTTT. Translation gives CAIGRVRAEAFF.